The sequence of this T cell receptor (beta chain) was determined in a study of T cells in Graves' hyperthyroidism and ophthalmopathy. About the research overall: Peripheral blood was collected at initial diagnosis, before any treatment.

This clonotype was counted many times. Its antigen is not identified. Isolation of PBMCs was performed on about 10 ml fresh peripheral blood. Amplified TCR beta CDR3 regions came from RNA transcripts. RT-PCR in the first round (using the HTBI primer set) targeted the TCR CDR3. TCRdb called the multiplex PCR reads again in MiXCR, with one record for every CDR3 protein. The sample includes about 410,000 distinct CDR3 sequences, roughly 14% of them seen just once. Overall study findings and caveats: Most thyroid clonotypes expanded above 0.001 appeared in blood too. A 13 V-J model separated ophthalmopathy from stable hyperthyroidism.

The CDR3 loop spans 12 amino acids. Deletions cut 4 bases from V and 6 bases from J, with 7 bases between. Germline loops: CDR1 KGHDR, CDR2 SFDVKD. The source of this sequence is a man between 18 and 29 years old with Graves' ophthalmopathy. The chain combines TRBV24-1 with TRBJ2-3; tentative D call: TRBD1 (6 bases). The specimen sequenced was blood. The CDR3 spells CATSEQGDTQYF. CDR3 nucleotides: TGTGCCACCAGTGAGCAGGGGGATACGCAGTATTTT.